This passage covers 26 T cell receptor beta chains from one sample sequenced in a study of vaccination and CD4 T cells after COVID-19. Cultured CD4+ T-cell DNA underwent Oncomine TCR Beta short-read sequencing. TCRdb ran MiXCR on the PCR reads and lists one entry per CDR3 protein. The table lists around 9,000 distinct CDR3 sequences, about three fifths of them singletons. Stated treatment: roughly ten-day PBMC culture with coronavirus spike peptide pools or control peptides (ViraFEST assay). Their specific antigens are unknown. Input material: CD4+ T cells from blood, cultured in vitro. These receptors were taken from a human donor who had recovered from COVID-19.

The J gene is TRBJ1-1, the V gene TRBV6-1, with a tentative D call TRBD1 (6 bases). In germline, CDR1 is MNHNS, CDR2 SASEGT. V lost 6 bases, J lost 5 bases, and 19 bases lay in between. This CDR3 has 15 residues. The DNA of the CDR3 is TGTGCCAGCAGCCCCACCTGGGGGGCGAGGACTGAAGCTTTCTTT. This encodes CASSPTWGARTEAFF.

This clonotype was seen more than once but under ten times. The V gene is TRBV6-2 or TRBV6-3, the J gene TRBJ1-5, with D possibly matching TRBD1 (6 bases). Germline V gene sequence: CDR1 MNHEY, CDR2 SVGEGT. The length of the CDR3 is 15 residues. Deletions cut 2 bases from V and 1 base from J, with 9 bases between. The CDR3 nucleotides read TGTGCCAGCAGTTACGGACAGACGAGCAATCAGCCCCAGCATTTT. Translating gives CASSYGQTSNQPQHF.

The V call is TRBV2, the J call TRBJ2-1; TRBD2 is a possible D gene (6 bases). The CDR3 is made up of 16 amino acids. Trimming removed 0 bases from V and 3 bases from J, with 12 bases in between. From germline, CDR1 is SNHLY and CDR2 FYNNEI. CDR3 protein: CASSEAGDWLYNEQFF. The DNA of the CDR3 is TGTGCCAGCAGTGAAGCGGGGGACTGGCTCTACAATGAGCAGTTCTTC.

This clonotype showed up just once. With a much larger clone just one base away, this may be a read error. V usage is TRBV15 and J usage is TRBJ1-4, with D possibly being TRBD1 (5 bases). CDR1 is LNHNV and CDR2 is YYDKDF in the germline V gene (reference sequence). The CDR3 sequence is 13 residues long. With 5 bases removed from V and 17 bases from J, the gap between germline ends came to 21 bases. The CDR3 protein is CATSSSVRDAQFF. In DNA, the CDR3 is TGTGCCACCAGCTCAAGTGTCCGGGACGCTCAATTTTTT.

V and J are TRBV5-4 and TRBJ1-1; D unclear. Germline assignment: CDR1 SGHNT and CDR2 YYREEE (reference sequence). The CDR3 consists of 13 residues. Trimming shortened V by 5 bases and J by 4 bases, and 12 bases separated the two germline ends. CDR3 amino acids: CASRLTLSTEAFF. The CDR3 nucleotides read TGTGCCAGCAGGTTGACTTTGTCCACTGAAGCTTTCTTT.

This clonotype was seen only once. The V call is TRBV5-4, the J call TRBJ2-3; 8 nucleotides agree with TRBD2. This CDR3 region has 17 residues. CDR1 and CDR2 (germline): SGHNT, YYREEE (reference sequence). V gave up 1 base and J gave up 1 base; unmatched junction bases: 8. Here the CDR3 DNA reads TGTGCCAGCAGCTTGCCATTCGGGGGGGCGCGCACAGATACGCAGTATTTT. It specifies CASSLPFGGARTDTQYF.

This clonotype was detected once. CDR3 protein: CSAREWGRGADYGYTF. For the CDR3, the DNA is TGCAGTGCTAGAGAATGGGGCAGGGGGGCGGACTATGGCTACACCTTC. The chain links TRBV20-1 to TRBJ1-2, with 7 bases matching TRBD1. The CDR3 is 16 amino acids. After removal of 0 bases from V and 3 bases from J, the junction contained 10 bases not matched to a gene. Germline V gene data show CDR1 as DFQATT and CDR2 as SNEGSKA (reference sequence).

The V call is TRBV4-3, the J call TRBJ1-2, with D hard to call. The germline gives CDR1 LGHNA, CDR2 YSLEER. V was shortened by 1 base and J by 4 bases, with 13 bases between the two germline ends. This CDR3 has 15 amino acids. The CDR3 loop reads CASSQGPDRVYGYTF. CDR3 DNA sequence: TGCGCCAGCAGCCAAGGGCCCGACCGGGTCTATGGCTACACCTTC.

The CDR3 region is CASSDRTYGYTF. The CDR3 DNA reads as TGTGCCAGCAGTGATAGAACCTATGGCTACACCTTC. The chain uses TRBV6-1 and TRBJ1-2; no clear D gene. V lost 3 bases and J lost 4, with 6 bases in between. This CDR3 is built from 12 residues. Germline V lookup: CDR1 MNHNS, CDR2 SASEGT.

The V gene is TRBV7-3, the J gene TRBJ2-5; 12 positions agree with TRBD2. Germline V lookup: CDR1 SGHTA, CDR2 FQGTGA. V lost 5 bases to trimming and J lost 5 bases; unmatched junction nucleotides: 12. There are 17 residues in the CDR3. In DNA, the CDR3 is TGTGCCAGCAGCGCGTTACCGGGACTAGCGGGCGTGGAGACCCAGTACTTC. This encodes CASSALPGLAGVETQYF.

The rearrangement links TRBV9 to TRBJ2-1; D might be TRBD1 or TRBD2, each matching 5 bases. Germline V lookup: CDR1 SGDLS, CDR2 YYNGEE. V lost 0 bases, J lost 4 bases, and 11 bases lay in between. There are 15 residues in the CDR3. The chain's CDR3 is CASSVDIGEYNEQFF. DNA of the CDR3: TGTGCCAGCAGCGTAGATATAGGGGAGTACAATGAGCAGTTCTTC. The whole variable domain, remainder taken from reference TRBV9 and TRBJ2-1, is DSGVTQTPKHLITATGQRVTLRCSPRSGDLSVYWYQQSLDQGLQFLIQYYNGEERAKGNILERFSAQQFPDLHSELNLSSLELGDSALYFCASSVDIGEYNEQFFGPGTRLTVL.

This chain links TRBV6-5 with TRBJ2-1; D remains unclear. The CDR3 is 15 residues long. Deletions cut 2 bases from V and 0 bases from J, with 8 bases between. CDR1 MNHEY and CDR2 SVGAGI come from the germline V gene. The CDR3 DNA reads TGTGCCAGCAGTTACGAGGCGAGCTCCTACAATGAGCAGTTCTTC. It codes for CASSYEASSYNEQFF.

This clonotype was picked up a small number of times. One end of the junction is discordant with germline, which a read error may explain. This chain links TRBV20-1 with TRBJ1-6, with D perhaps matching TRBD1 (5 bases). Germline assignment: CDR1 DFQATT and CDR2 SNEGSKA (reference sequence). This CDR3 comprises 15 residues. This CDR3 reads CSARGATSYNSPLHF. The CDR3 region has the DNA TGCAGTGCCAGAGGGGCCACCTCCTATAATTCACCCCTCCACTTT.

This chain uses TRBV18 with TRBJ1-1; D call uncertain. CDR3 length: 14 amino acids. The ends were cut back, 4 bases at V and 0 bases at J, with 9 bases in the middle. Germline values: CDR1 KGHSH, CDR2 LQKENI. As DNA, the CDR3 is TGTGCCAGCTCACTTGCCACTATGAACACTGAAGCTTTCTTT. Protein: CASSLATMNTEAFF. Together with reference TRBV18 and TRBJ1-1, the CDR3 gives the full variable domain: NAGVMQNPRHLVRRRGQEARLRCSPMKGHSHVYWYRQLPEEGLKFMVYLQKENIIDESGMPKERFSAEFPKEGPSILRIQQVVRGDSAAYFCASSLATMNTEAFFGQGTRLTVV.

The J gene is TRBJ2-5, the V gene TRBV27, with TRBD1 identical over 9 bases. This CDR3 spans 15 amino acids. Trimming took 3 bases from V and 2 from J; bases not matched to a gene: 4. CDR1 and CDR2 from the germline V gene are MNHEY and SMNVEV (reference sequence). CDR3 region: CASSFDRGRQETQYF. Written as DNA, the CDR3 is TGTGCCAGCAGTTTCGACAGGGGGAGGCAAGAGACCCAGTACTTC.

The J gene is TRBJ1-2, the V gene TRBV20-1, with 8 bases matching TRBD1. The CDR3 spans 13 residues. Germline V gene lookup returns CDR1 DFQATT and CDR2 SNEGSKA (reference sequence). V shed 3 bases and J 5 bases; nucleotides not matched to a gene: 5. Here the CDR3 reads CSARGGQVYGYTF. The CDR3 DNA is TGCAGTGCTAGGGGGGGACAGGTTTATGGCTACACCTTC.

V gene TRBV28 combines with J gene TRBJ2-3, with no clear D. The V end was cut by 5 bases, the J end by 6 bases, with 21 bases between. This CDR3 region has 16 residues. Germline CDR1 and CDR2: MDHEN and SYDVKM. As DNA, the CDR3 is TGTGCCAGCAGTCCCGAGTCCGGCCGCATTGTGGATACGCAGTATTTT. This encodes CASSPESGRIVDTQYF.

The genes are TRBV27 and TRBJ2-7, with 8 nucleotides matching TRBD2. CDR3 length: 13 amino acids. V was clipped by 6 bases and J by 2 bases; unmatched bases: 3. Per germline, CDR1 MNHEY and CDR2 SMNVEV (reference sequence). CDR3 amino acids: CASSWRGAYEQYF. CDR3 in DNA: TGTGCCAGCAGCTGGCGGGGGGCCTACGAGCAGTACTTC.

As regards this clonotype: Relative to the germline gene, one junction end is altered; a read error may explain this. The chain combines TRBV7-8 with TRBJ1-1; a possible D gene is TRBD1 (5 bases). The CDR3 loop spans 14 amino acids. Germline lookup yields CDR1 SGHVS and CDR2 FQNEAQ. Written as DNA, the CDR3 is TGTGCCAGCAGCTTAGATGGGGGGAACACTGAAGTTTTCTTT. This translates into CASSLDGGNTEVFF. Combining the CDR3 with reference TRBV7-8 and TRBJ1-1 gives the whole variable domain GAGVSQSPRYKVAKRGQDVALRCDPISGHVSLFWYQQALGQGPEFLTYFQNEAQLDKSGLPSDRFFAERPEGSVSTLKIQRTQQEDSAVYLCASSLDGGNTEVFFGQGTRLTVV.

The rearrangement links TRBV4-3 to TRBJ1-2; tentatively, D is TRBD1 (5 bases). The CDR3 has 15 amino acids. CDR1 LGHNA and CDR2 YSLEER come from the germline V gene. V shed 0 bases and J shed 4 bases, with 12 bases lying between them. CDR3 loop: CASSQDTGRSYGYTF. The CDR3 bases are TGCGCCAGCAGCCAAGATACGGGGCGAAGCTATGGCTACACCTTC.

The chain has TRBV6-1 and TRBJ1-1; D ambiguous. Germline CDR1 MNHNS, CDR2 SASEGT. This CDR3 spans 14 amino acids. Trimming left V 1 base short and J 7 bases short, with 13 bases between. This CDR3 reads CASSEGFSLVEAFF. The CDR3 DNA follows: TGTGCCAGCAGTGAAGGTTTTTCCCTTGTTGAAGCTTTCTTT.

The chain is built from TRBV7-2 and TRBJ2-7; D uncertain. This CDR3 is 15 amino acids long. From germline, CDR1 is SGHTA and CDR2 FQGNSA. The V end was cut by 1 base, the J end by 3 bases, with 13 bases between. The CDR3 DNA is TGTGCCAGCAGCTTAGTCGGTGATTTGATCTACGAGCAGTACTTC. Amino acids: CASSLVGDLIYEQYF.

This clonotype was counted a few times. The chain recombines TRBV25-1 with TRBJ2-7; a weak D match, TRBD1 (6 bases). Germline CDR1 MGHDK, CDR2 SYGVNS. This CDR3 has 13 amino acids. V was clipped by 5 bases and J by 0 bases, with 8 bases between them. The chain's CDR3 is CASSWTDSYEQYF. CDR3 sequence (DNA): TGTGCCAGCAGTTGGACAGACTCCTACGAGCAGTACTTC.

The chain is built from TRBV20-1 and TRBJ1-2, with D hard to call. The CDR3 spans 11 residues. The V end was cut by 3 bases, the J end by 2 bases, with 4 bases between. The germline CDR1 and CDR2 sequences are DFQATT and SNEGSKA (reference sequence). The CDR3 spells CSASGNYGYTF. Written as DNA, the CDR3 is TGCAGTGCTAGCGGCAACTATGGCTACACCTTC.

The rearrangement uses TRBV28 and TRBJ2-2; 14 bases are a match to TRBD2. This CDR3 is built from 15 residues. With V trimmed by 8 bases and J by 5 bases, 4 bases remained unmatched. Germline CDR1 MDHEN, CDR2 SYDVKM. In nucleotides, the CDR3 is TGTGCCAGCGACGGGACTAGCGGGGGTACCGGGGAGCTGTTTTTT. Translation: CASDGTSGGTGELFF.

This clonotype was counted only a few times. It is unclear where the CDR3 begins or ends on the DNA, so no DNA is shown, and the CDR3 is as TCRdb lists it. J is TRBJ1-1 and V is TRBV27. The CDR3 is 14 amino acids in total, end residues counted. The germline gives CDR1 MNHEY, CDR2 SMNVEV (reference sequence). CDR3 residues: CASSSSHGGAEAFF.